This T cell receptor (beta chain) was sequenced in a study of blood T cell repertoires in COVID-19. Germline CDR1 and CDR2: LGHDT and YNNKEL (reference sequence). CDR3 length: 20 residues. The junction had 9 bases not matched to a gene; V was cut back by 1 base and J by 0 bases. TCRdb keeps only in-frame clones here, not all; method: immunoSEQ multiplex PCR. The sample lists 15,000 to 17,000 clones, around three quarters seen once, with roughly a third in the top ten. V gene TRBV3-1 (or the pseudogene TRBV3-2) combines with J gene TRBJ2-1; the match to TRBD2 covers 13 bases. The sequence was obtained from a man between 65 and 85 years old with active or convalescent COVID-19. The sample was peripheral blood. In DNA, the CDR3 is TGTGCCAGCAGCCAAGGACCGACTAGCGGGAGGAGGAGCTCCTACAATGAGCAGTTCTTC. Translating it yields CASSQGPTSGRRSSYNEQFF.